The 10 T cell receptor beta chains listed next were all sequenced from one sample in a study of PD-L1 blockade in urothelial cancer. The method was immunoSEQ multiplex PCR; TCRdb's version includes in-frame clones alone and lacks a portion of them. The data hold 72,000 or so clones, with around 88% observed a single time. Time point described: pretreatment peripheral blood. Here the sequenced sample was PBMCs, taken around atezolizumab (anti-PD-L1) treatment. The receptors here all came from a man aged 55 to 70 with urothelial cancer.

This clone has just one count. The chain joins TRBV29-1 to TRBJ2-2; D is uncertain. The CDR3 spans 14 residues. The germline CDR1 and CDR2 sequences are SQVTM and ANQGSEA. V lost 7 bases and J lost 4, with 16 bases in between. DNA for the CDR3: TGCAGCGCCTCCCAGAACAGTGGCACCGGGGAGCTGTTTTTT. Translating it yields CSASQNSGTGELFF.

V usage is TRBV19 and J usage is TRBJ1-5; D unclear. This CDR3 comprises 15 residues. Deletions cut 3 bases from V and 4 bases from J, with 13 bases between. Germline V gene lookup returns CDR1 LNHDA and CDR2 SQIVND (reference sequence). The CDR3 loop reads CASSIIEAGNQPQHF. CDR3 bases: TGTGCCAGTAGTATCATCGAGGCGGGGAATCAGCCCCAGCATTTT.

As regards this clone: The junction departs from germline at one end; a sequencing error may be responsible. The J gene is TRBJ2-2, the V gene TRBV7-2; the D gene is possibly TRBD2 (5 bases). The CDR3 runs to 14 residues. The germline gives CDR1 SGHTA, CDR2 FQGNSA. CDR3: CASSLAGKAGELFF. CDR3 in DNA: TGTGCCAGCAGCCTAGCCGGGAAGGCCGGGGAGCTGTTTTTT.

CDR3 protein: CASSLVGLAGGQETQYF. The CDR3 bases are TGTGCCAGCAGCTTAGTTGGCCTAGCGGGGGGACAAGAGACCCAGTACTTC. V gene TRBV11-1 combines with J gene TRBJ2-5, with 11 nucleotides matching TRBD2. Germline CDR1 and CDR2: SGHAT and FQDESV (reference sequence). V lost 1 base and J lost 2; bases outside the gene matches: 6. This CDR3 has 17 amino acids.

CDR3 DNA: TGTGCCAGCAGCCCAAGGACAGGGAATGAAAAACTGTTTTTT. This sequence encodes CASSPRTGNEKLFF. The chain employs TRBV11-2 and TRBJ1-4, with 8 bases fitting TRBD1. CDR3 length: 14 residues. V dropped 5 bases and J dropped 5; count of bases not matched to a gene: 4. Looked up from germline, CDR1 is SGHAT and CDR2 is FQNNGV. Variable domain in full (rest from reference TRBV11-2 and TRBJ1-4): EAGVAQSPRYKIIEKRQSVAFWCNPISGHATLYWYQQILGQGPKLLIQFQNNGVVDDSQLPKDRFSAERLKGVDSTLKIQPAKLEDSAVYLCASSPRTGNEKLFFGSGTQLSVL.

The rearrangement joins TRBV30 to TRBJ1-5, with TRBD1 as a possible D gene (5 bases). Germline loops: CDR1 GTSNPN, CDR2 SVGIG (reference sequence). The CDR3 extends over 14 amino acids. V lost 4 bases to trimming and J lost 5 bases, with 15 bases between them. In DNA form, the CDR3 reads TGTGCCTGGACCCCCGGGACTGCAGATCAGCCCCAGCATTTT. It is translated as CAWTPGTADQPQHF.

The rearrangement uses TRBV7-9 and TRBJ1-1, with a weak D call TRBD1 (6 bases). Trimming left V 5 bases short and J 0 bases short, with 10 bases between. The V gene's germline CDR1 is SEHNR and CDR2 FQNEAQ (reference sequence). This CDR3 has 14 amino acids. The CDR3 DNA reads as TGTGCCAGCAGCCGGACAGATATGAACACTGAAGCTTTCTTT. Encoded protein: CASSRTDMNTEAFF.

The V and J genes are TRBV11-1 and TRBJ2-3; TRBD2 agrees at 7 bases. There are 16 residues in the CDR3. V was pared by 3 bases and J by 0 bases, with 6 bases of the junction left unmatched. Germline V gene data show CDR1 as SGHAT and CDR2 as FQDESV (reference sequence). The CDR3 DNA sequence: TGTGCCAGCAGCTTGGAGGGAGGGATTAGCACAGATACGCAGTATTTT. Translating it yields CASSLEGGISTDTQYF.

V usage is TRBV6-1 and J usage is TRBJ1-1; TRBD1 aligns across 7 bases. V trimming: 2 bases; J trimming: 10 bases; junction bases outside the gene matches: 10. CDR3 length equals 14 residues. In germline, CDR1 is MNHNS, CDR2 SASEGT. DNA of the CDR3: TGTGCCAGCAGTGAACACACCAGGACAGGAGGAGCTTTCTTT. It yields the protein CASSEHTRTGGAFF.

The rearrangement joins TRBV7-2 to TRBJ1-2, with TRBD1 matching 8 bases. V lost 4 bases, J lost 3 bases, and 7 bases stayed unmatched. CDR3 size: 15 residues. From germline, CDR1 is SGHTA and CDR2 FQGNSA. CDR3 sequence (DNA): TGTGCCAGCAGCTCCCGCGGACAGGGAGACTATGGCTACACCTTC. The encoded protein is CASSSRGQGDYGYTF.